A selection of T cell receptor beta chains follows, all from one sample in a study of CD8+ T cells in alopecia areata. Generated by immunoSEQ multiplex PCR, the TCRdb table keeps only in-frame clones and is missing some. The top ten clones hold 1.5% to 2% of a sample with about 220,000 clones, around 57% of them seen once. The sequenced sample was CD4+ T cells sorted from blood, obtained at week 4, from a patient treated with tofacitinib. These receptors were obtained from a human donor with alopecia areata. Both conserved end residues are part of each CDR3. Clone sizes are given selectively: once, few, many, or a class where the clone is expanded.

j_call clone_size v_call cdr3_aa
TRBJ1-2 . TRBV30 CAWSVNGPAYGYTF
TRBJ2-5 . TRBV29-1 CSVEDRGGVETQYF
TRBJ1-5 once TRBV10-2 CASSEFGGQPQHF
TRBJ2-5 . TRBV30 CAWARGETQYF
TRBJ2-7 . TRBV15 CATSIVARGTPTYEQYF
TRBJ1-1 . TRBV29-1 CSVPGRAEAFF
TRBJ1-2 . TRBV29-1 CSGRQGYGYTF
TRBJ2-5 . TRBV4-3 CASSQDLAGGLRETQYF
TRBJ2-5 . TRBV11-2 CASSLGSGETQYF
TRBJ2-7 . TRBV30 CAWSLSEYYEQYF
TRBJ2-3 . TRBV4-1 CASSQGGANPTDTQYF
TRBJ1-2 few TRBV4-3 CASSHGQGGGYTF
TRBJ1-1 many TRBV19 CASSIGTGRTEAFF
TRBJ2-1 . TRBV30 CAATGGYNEQFF
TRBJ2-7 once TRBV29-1 CSVDSNSPGGEQYF
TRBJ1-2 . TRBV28 CASREGLLNYGYTF
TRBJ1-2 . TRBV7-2 CASSIRTEGYTF
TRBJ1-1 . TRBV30 CAWSVTGVEAFF
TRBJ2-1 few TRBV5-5 CASSRNNNEQFF
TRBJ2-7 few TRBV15 CATSLGTSYEQYF
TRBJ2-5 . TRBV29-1 CSVVQGMETQYF
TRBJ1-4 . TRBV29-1 CSVARGGIDEKLFF